One T cell receptor beta chain is described in this entry. Which antigen it targets is not known. Nothing much larger sits one base from this clone, and base qualities are not available. From its cysteine to its phenylalanine, the CDR3 spans 14 amino acids. Only the CDR3 part of the read is kept: 42 bases, read in frame from the first base. The germline V gene provides CDR1 MNHEY and CDR2 SVGAGI. Trimming takes 7 bases off V and 5 bases off J; junction bases not matched to a gene: 9. The collaborating institutions used their own protocols to collect whole blood in K2EDTA tubes. Collaborator samples were shipped for TCRbeta analysis as frozen whole blood, isolated PBMCs, or DNA extracted from either sample type. These data belong to a study of blood T cell repertoires in COVID-19 (TCRdb year 2020). About the full investigation: Collaborator samples came from the United States, Italy and Spain and covered acute and convalescent phases of COVID-19. The material from the prospective study consisted of cDNA or gDNA derived from T cells, B-cell-depleted T cells, or PBMCs. Deeply sampled blood TCRbeta repertoires from subjects exposed to, actively infected with, or recovered from COVID-19 were included in the dataset. The repertoires were released in a freely available public database meant as a resource for research on the immune response to SARS-CoV-2. The samples were drawn from two sources: the first 160 participants of the ongoing ImmuneRACE study, and approximately 1,300 subjects contributed by 6 global collaborators. Nearly every sample came with metadata listing a de-identified subject ID, COVID-19 status, age in years and sex. Where HLA class I and class II types were available, the types were taken from metadata supplied by the sample provider, not from assay-based typing.

The paper's findings and limits, for the study overall: Clinical and demographic metadata were provided uncurated, with the amount varying by source and participant.

TCRbeta CDR3 regions were amplified from genomic DNA by means of the immunoSEQ Assay, a bias-controlled multiplex PCR. From the authors' description of their analysis: Within the assay, amplification of reference gene primers was used to estimate how many nucleated cells each sample contained. To quantify the absolute abundance of each unique TCRbeta CDR3 rearrangement, sequence reads were collapsed and filtered. For each sample, productive Simpson clonality was calculated as the square root of Simpson's diversity index across productive rearrangements. What TCRdb holds here is the immuneACCESS table cut down to in-frame rearrangements. Part of the clones is not present; checked against another copy, under half of the missing clones reflect an unresolved V gene, and the others are unexplained. V, J and clone size were drawn from that table, and D and trimming were deduced from the DNA. The sample records roughly 200,000 clones, 90% of which are singletons. The ten most abundant clones make up approximately 0.64% of the sample.

This receptor was obtained from a man aged 45 to 65 with acute or convalescent COVID-19. The chain links TRBV6-5 with TRBJ2-7, and 9 bases in between align with TRBD2. The sequencing sample was made of peripheral blood. Here the CDR3 is given as CASTDLAGAHEQYF. The DNA reads as follows: TGTGCCAGCACCGATTTAGCGGGAGCTCACGAGCAGTACTTC.